This TCR beta chain originates from a study of T cell responses to AZD1222 COVID-19 vaccine. About the research overall: Analysis merged second doses at about 4 or about 12 weeks.

Per germline, CDR1 MNHEY and CDR2 SVGEGT. The CDR3 has 12 residues. V was clipped by 0 bases and J by 11 bases, with 11 bases between them. Study results and caveats: Recipients of two AZD1222 doses showed rising Spike-specific TCR breadth and depth. Scientists sampled the repertoires only once the peak T cell response had passed.

About this clone itself: Its antigen is unknown.

TCRdb keeps only in-frame clones here, not all; method: immunoSEQ multiplex PCR. The table shows approximately 110,000 clones, with 87% occurring only once. Sequencing was performed on peripheral blood, taken on day 0 of AZD1222 vaccination. This chain uses TRBV6-2 or TRBV6-3 with TRBJ2-7; no clear D. The sequence was collected from an adult in good health. CDR3 sequence (DNA): TGTGCCAGCAGTTACTCGAGGCAGGCTGAGTACTTC. It encodes CASSYSRQAEYF.